This T cell receptor beta chain was sequenced for a study of blood T cell repertoires in COVID-19. Study in general: The analysed material was cDNA or gDNA that came from T cells, B-cell-depleted T cells, or PBMCs.

Sequenced by immunoSEQ multiplex PCR; TCRdb stores in-frame clones only, minus some. The repertoire holds 95,000 to 150,000 clones, with around 83% as singletons. The CDR3 runs to 12 residues. V gave up 6 bases and J gave up 5 bases, with 5 bases separating them. Germline V lookup: CDR1 SNHLY, CDR2 FYNNEI. V and J are TRBV2 and TRBJ1-6; TRBD1 might be the D (5 bases). Sequencing used PBMCs or T cells enriched from blood (not recorded which). The TCR sequence derives from a woman in her 30s who had recovered from COVID-19. The CDR3 protein is CASRGDNSPLHF. CDR3 in DNA: TGTGCCAGCAGAGGGGATAATTCACCCCTCCACTTT.